This T cell receptor beta chain was found in a study of blood T cell repertoires in COVID-19. Study as a whole: Both acute and convalescent COVID-19 samples were obtained from the United States, Italy and Spain. PBMCs, B-cell-depleted T cells, or T cells were the source of the cDNA or gDNA that made up the material.

This clone was found many times. Adults between roughly 18 and 95 years of age took part from more than 20 US areas. CDR1 and CDR2 (germline): WNHNN, SYGVQD (reference sequence). This CDR3 spans 14 amino acids. J was trimmed by 10 bases and V by 6 bases; bases with no gene match: 9. In the source study's methods: It was from reference gene primer amplification that nucleated cell counts were estimated. The data were produced by immunoSEQ multiplex PCR, yet TCRdb's version contains in-frame clones alone and is incomplete. The DNA was the basis for D and trimming; V, J and clone size are from that table. The table shows about 190,000 clones, with roughly three quarters occurring only once.

Sequencing was carried out using PBMCs or T cells enriched from blood (not recorded which). The origin of this receptor is a woman aged 45 to 65 with acute COVID-19. V gene TRBV10-1 combines with J gene TRBJ1-6; TRBD1 matches at 7 bases. The CDR3 spells CASSLDRARSPLHF. CDR3 nucleotides: TGCGCCAGCAGCCTAGACAGGGCGAGGTCACCCCTCCACTTT.